These 6 T cell receptor beta chains were all obtained from the same sample, sequenced in a study of metastatic and nonmetastatic thyroid tumors (dated by TCRdb to the early 2020s). Libraries came from PCR. The reads were generated on an Illumina HiSeq 4000. Using fastp trimming at Q25 and MiXCR clonotype assembly, TCRdb reanalyzed the public sequencing data and kept in-frame beta chains. The sample table records roughly 16,000 clones; approximately 15% of these occur just once. The ten top clones hold roughly 17% of the sample. No treatment had been received by any patient before thyroid surgery. Sequencing was done on a sample of blood. These receptors were taken from a female donor with papillary thyroid cancer or a benign thyroid nodule (not recorded which). Some clones in this sample may be carry-over from other donors' samples.

The rearrangement joins TRBV6-4 to TRBJ2-2; D unclear. In germline, CDR1 is MRHNA, CDR2 SNTAGT. The CDR3 sequence is 13 residues long. The V end lost 4 bases, the J end lost 2 bases, and 5 bases lay between the germline ends. The CDR3 sequence: CASSVGNTGELFF. In DNA, the CDR3 is TGTGCCAGCAGTGTAGGTAACACCGGGGAGCTGTTTTTT.

This clone ranks as medium-sized. This chain uses TRBV6-1 with TRBJ2-5; 7 bases agree with TRBD2. Germline V lookup: CDR1 MNHNS, CDR2 SASEGT. The CDR3 contains 13 residues. V lost 8 bases, J lost 0 bases, and 3 bases stayed unmatched. CDR3 in DNA: TGTGCCAGCCAAGCGGGGTACCAAGAGACCCAGTACTTC. This codes for CASQAGYQETQYF.

This clone is medium-sized within its sample. The rearrangement uses TRBV2 and TRBJ2-7, with 9 nucleotides matching TRBD1. Germline loops: CDR1 SNHLY, CDR2 FYNNEI. The J segment lost 5 bases and the V segment lost 5 bases, leaving 7 bases of the junction unmatched. The CDR3 totals 14 residues. The CDR3 spells CASSPRDRVNEQYF. CDR3 in DNA: TGTGCCAGCAGTCCCCGGGACAGGGTCAACGAGCAGTACTTC.

In its sample, this clone was seen many times. The chain has TRBV5-1 and TRBJ1-3, with no clear D. The CDR3 contains 13 residues. The germline V and J ends were trimmed by 0 bases and 3 bases, with 4 bases remaining between them. Germline CDR1 SGHRS, CDR2 YFSETQ. The CDR3 here is CASSLADGNTIYF. The CDR3 nucleotides are TGCGCCAGCAGCTTGGCCGATGGAAACACCATATATTTT.

This chain joins TRBV12-3 or TRBV12-4 and TRBJ2-7, with 9 positions matching TRBD1. Losses at the gene ends were 5 bases for V and 6 bases for J; bases not matched to a gene: 5. The length of the CDR3 is 13 residues. CDR3 sequence reads: CASSRTGASEQYF. DNA for the CDR3: TGTGCCAGCAGTAGGACAGGGGCAAGCGAGCAGTACTTC.

This clone was seen ten or more times. This rearrangement joins TRBV18 to TRBJ1-3; D not resolved. CDR3 length equals 16 residues. CDR1 is KGHSH and CDR2 is LQKENI in the germline V gene. V was pared by 2 bases and J by 4 bases, with 15 bases between. The CDR3 DNA reads as TGTGCCAGCTCACCAACGGGTCAAGGGTCCGGAAACACCATATATTTT. As protein: CASSPTGQGSGNTIYF.